Below, 14 T cell receptor beta chains from the same sample are listed, as sequenced in a study of immune evolution from preneoplasia to lung adenocarcinoma. TCRdb's copy holds only in-frame clones and misses some; the assay was immunoSEQ multiplex PCR. This sample yields around 5,400 clones, of which 55% to 70% are seen a single time; about 21% belongs to the top ten. Sequenced: FFPE adjacent normal lung tissue. These receptors all come from a person aged 80 or older with lung adenocarcinoma.

This clone was found once. J is TRBJ1-1 and V is TRBV6-5, with D possibly TRBD1 on 6 matching bases. Deletions cut 0 bases from V and 7 bases from J, with 12 bases between. CDR3 length: 14 amino acids. Germline-derived CDR1 and CDR2 are MNHEY and SVGAGI. The CDR3 DNA reads TGTGCCAGCAGTTACTCGAACAGGGCTGGTGAAGCTTTCTTT. It is translated as CASSYSNRAGEAFF.

This clone came up a few times. CDR3 bases: TGTGCCAGCAGCCCCCCGGCGGATCGGACCCAGTACTTC. Residues: CASSPPADRTQYF. The chain links TRBV7-2 to TRBJ2-5; D is unresolved. Germline V lookup: CDR1 SGHTA, CDR2 FQGNSA. Between the trimmed V and J ends, which lost 5 bases and 7 bases, there was a span of 14 bases. There are 13 residues in the CDR3.

The V and J genes are TRBV4-3 and TRBJ1-2; possibly TRBD1 for D (5 bases). V was trimmed by 0 bases and J by 3 bases, leaving 11 bases between them. CDR3 size: 15 residues. Per germline, CDR1 LGHNA and CDR2 YSLEER. As DNA, the CDR3 is TGCGCCAGCAGCCAAGATACCAGGGACTACTATGGCTACACCTTC. The encoded protein is CASSQDTRDYYGYTF.

The chain couples TRBV11-3 to TRBJ1-2; TRBD1 aligns across 7 bases. Germline CDR1 is SGHNT and CDR2 is YENEEA. The junction had 4 bases not matched to a gene; V was cut back by 4 bases and J by 8 bases. The CDR3 spans 12 residues. The chain's CDR3 is CASSSTGFGYTF. The DNA of the CDR3 is TGTGCCAGCAGCTCGACAGGGTTCGGCTACACCTTC.

A single count supports this clone. The V and J genes are TRBV28 and TRBJ1-2; the D gene is possibly TRBD1 (5 bases). There are 13 residues in the CDR3. Trimming removed 6 bases from V and 3 bases from J, with 11 bases in between. Germline V gene data show CDR1 as MDHEN and CDR2 as SYDVKM. The CDR3 sequence is CASSPGTDYGYTF. For the CDR3, the DNA is TGTGCCAGCAGCCCCGGGACGGACTATGGCTACACCTTC.

The J gene is TRBJ1-3, the V gene TRBV28; D is ambiguous. Germline V gene lookup returns CDR1 MDHEN and CDR2 SYDVKM. This CDR3 region has 17 residues. V was cut by 2 bases and J by 2 bases, with 16 bases left in between. CDR3 bases: TGTGCCAGCAGTTTAGGAAACGCGTGGGCTACTGGAAACACCATATATTTT. It encodes CASSLGNAWATGNTIYF.

This clone was seen once. This rearrangement joins TRBV4-3 to TRBJ1-2; TRBD1 might be the D (6 bases). Trimming left V 1 base short and J 4 bases short, with 13 bases between. This CDR3 has 15 residues. Germline CDR1 is LGHNA and CDR2 is YSLEER. The CDR3 here is CASSQGPGEVYGYTF. The CDR3 nucleotides are TGCGCCAGCAGCCAAGGTCCAGGGGAAGTCTATGGCTACACCTTC.

Worth noting for this clone: Because the CDR3 is missing its conserved closing phenylalanine or tryptophan, this is likely a read error. This chain connects TRBV7-3 to TRBJ1-1; D might be TRBD1 (5 bases). The CDR3 sequence is 13 residues long. V lost 4 bases and J 6 bases, leaving 12 bases between the germline ends. Germline V gene sequence: CDR1 SGHTA, CDR2 FQGTGA. The CDR3 loop is CASSWGAGSEAFL. CDR3 sequence (DNA): TGTGCCAGCAGCTGGGGCGCAGGGTCTGAAGCTTTCCTT.

The chain links TRBV4-1 to TRBJ2-7; the D call may be TRBD1 or TRBD2 (5 bases each). Trimming removed 0 bases at V and 3 bases at J, with 12 bases between. The germline gives CDR1 MGHRA, CDR2 YSYEKL. This CDR3 is 15 amino acids long. The CDR3 loop reads CASSQDGAVYYEQYF. The CDR3 nucleotides read TGCGCCAGCAGCCAAGACGGGGCCGTTTACTACGAGCAGTACTTC.

The chain links TRBV20-1 to TRBJ2-5, with a weak D call TRBD1 (6 bases). The germline gives CDR1 DFQATT, CDR2 SNEGSKA (reference sequence). There are 11 residues in the CDR3. Trimming cost V 7 bases and J 2 bases, with 8 bases left between them. DNA for the CDR3: TGCAGTGGTGGACAGCAAGAGACCCAGTACTTC. This codes for CSGGQQETQYF.

The chain combines TRBV7-9 with TRBJ2-3; the D gene is possibly TRBD2 (7 bases). Germline V lookup: CDR1 SEHNR, CDR2 FQNEAQ (reference sequence). The CDR3 consists of 17 residues. Between the trimmed V and J ends, which lost 4 bases and 2 bases, there was a span of 19 bases. In nucleotides, the CDR3 is TGTGCCAGCAGCTCCCTAACGGGGGGCGGGAACACAGATACGCAGTATTTT. Its protein product is CASSSLTGGGNTDTQYF.

V is TRBV4-1 and J is TRBJ1-6; 7 positions agree with TRBD1. This CDR3 region has 15 residues. Germline trimming cut 4 bases from V and 9 bases from J; bases unmatched to any gene: 9. CDR1 and CDR2 (germline): MGHRA, YSYEKL. CDR3 nucleotide sequence: TGCGCCAGCAGCCGGGGGCAGGGGGGGGGTTCACCCCTCCACTTT. It yields the protein CASSRGQGGGSPLHF.

As for this clone: An end of the junction differs from the germline gene, which may be a read error. The gene calls are TRBV11-3 and TRBJ1-2; a possible D gene is TRBD1 (6 bases). Germline CDR1 and CDR2: SGHNT and YENEEA. The CDR3 extends over 11 amino acids. The CDR3 sequence: CASSLEGTQAF. CDR3 in DNA: TGTGCCAGCAGCTTAGAGGGGACACAGGCCTTC.

This clone was seen a handful of times. The V call is TRBV2, the J call TRBJ2-1, with 10 bases matching TRBD1. The CDR3 runs 14 residues. CDR1 is SNHLY and CDR2 is FYNNEI in the germline V gene. Unmatched junction bases numbered 6, after V lost 8 bases and J lost 5 bases. CDR3 nucleotides: TGTGCCAGCGGACAGGGGGACAGACACAATGAGCAGTTCTTC. Translated: CASGQGDRHNEQFF.